This TCR beta chain stems from a study of T-cell reconstitution after alpha-beta-depleted transplantation in children. Researchers prepared the TCRbeta library using unique molecular identifiers, the study reports. TCRdb reanalysed the PCR reads using MiXCR and keeps one entry per CDR3 protein. The data contain some 290,000 distinct CDR3 sequences, about a tenth of them singletons. This CDR3 region has 13 residues. V was shortened by 0 bases and J by 7 bases, with 9 bases between the two germline ends. Germline-derived CDR1 and CDR2 are MNHEY and SVGEGT. The source of this sequence is a human donor who donated a stem cell graft to a child with SCID. The source was PBMCs from the stem cell graft donor, collected from the stem cell graft. The chain joins TRBV6-2 or TRBV6-3 to TRBJ1-2, with a tentative D call TRBD1 (5 bases). The CDR3 nucleotides are TGTGCCAGCAGTTACTCGGCAGGGTTTGGCTACACCTTC. Protein sequence: CASSYSAGFGYTF.